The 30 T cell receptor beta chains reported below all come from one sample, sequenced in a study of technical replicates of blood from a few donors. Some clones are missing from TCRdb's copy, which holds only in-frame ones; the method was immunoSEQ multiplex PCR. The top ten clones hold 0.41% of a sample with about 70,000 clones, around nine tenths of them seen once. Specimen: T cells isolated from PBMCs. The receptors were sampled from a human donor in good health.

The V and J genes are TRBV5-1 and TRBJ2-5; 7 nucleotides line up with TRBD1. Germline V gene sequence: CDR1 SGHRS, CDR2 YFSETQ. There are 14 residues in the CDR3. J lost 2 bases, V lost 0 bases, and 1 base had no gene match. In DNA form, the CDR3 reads TGCGCCAGCAGCTTGGCCAGGGGGCAAGAGACCCAGTACTTC. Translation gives CASSLARGQETQYF.

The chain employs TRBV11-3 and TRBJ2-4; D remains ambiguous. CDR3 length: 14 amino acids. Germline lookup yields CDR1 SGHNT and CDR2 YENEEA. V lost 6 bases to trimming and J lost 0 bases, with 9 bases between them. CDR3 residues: CASSTALAKNIQYF. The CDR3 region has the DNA TGTGCCAGCAGTACAGCTTTAGCCAAAAACATTCAGTACTTC. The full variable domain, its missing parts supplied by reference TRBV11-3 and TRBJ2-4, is EAGVVQSPRYKIIEKKQPVAFWCNPISGHNTLYWYLQNLGQGPELLIRYENEEAVDDSQLPKDRFSAERLKGVDSTLKIQPAELGDSAVYLCASSTALAKNIQYFGAGTRLSVL.

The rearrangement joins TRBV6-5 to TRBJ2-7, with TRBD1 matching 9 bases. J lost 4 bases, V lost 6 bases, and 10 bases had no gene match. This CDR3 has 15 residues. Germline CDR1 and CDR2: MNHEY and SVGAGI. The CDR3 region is CASRALRDRVYEQYF. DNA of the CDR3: TGTGCCAGCAGGGCATTACGGGACAGGGTATACGAGCAGTACTTC.

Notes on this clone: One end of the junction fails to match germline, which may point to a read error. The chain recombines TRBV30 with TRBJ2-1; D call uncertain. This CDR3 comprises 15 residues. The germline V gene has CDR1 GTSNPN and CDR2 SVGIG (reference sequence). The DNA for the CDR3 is TGTGCCTGGAGTGTACCAATCGGCCAATACAATGAGCGGTTCTTC. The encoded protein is CAWSVPIGQYNERFF. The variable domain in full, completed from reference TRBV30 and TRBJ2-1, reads SQTIHQWPATLVQPVGSPLSLECTVEGTSNPNLYWYRQAAGRGLQLLFYSVGIGQISSEVPQNLSASRPQDRQFILSSKKLLLSDSGFYLCAWSVPIGQYNERFFGPGTRLTVL.

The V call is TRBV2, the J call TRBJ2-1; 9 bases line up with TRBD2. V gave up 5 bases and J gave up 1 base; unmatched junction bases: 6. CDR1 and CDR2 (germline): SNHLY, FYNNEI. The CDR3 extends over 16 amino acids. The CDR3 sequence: CASSSSTSGSYNEQFF. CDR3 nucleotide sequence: TGTGCCAGCAGTTCATCGACTAGCGGATCCTACAATGAGCAGTTCTTC.

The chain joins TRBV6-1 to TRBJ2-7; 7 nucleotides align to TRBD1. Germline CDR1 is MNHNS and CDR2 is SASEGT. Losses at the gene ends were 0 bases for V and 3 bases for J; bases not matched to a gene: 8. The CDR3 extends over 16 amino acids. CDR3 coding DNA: TGTGCCAGCAGTGAAGCGCAAGCGGCAGGGGGCTACGAGCAGTACTTC. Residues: CASSEAQAAGGYEQYF.

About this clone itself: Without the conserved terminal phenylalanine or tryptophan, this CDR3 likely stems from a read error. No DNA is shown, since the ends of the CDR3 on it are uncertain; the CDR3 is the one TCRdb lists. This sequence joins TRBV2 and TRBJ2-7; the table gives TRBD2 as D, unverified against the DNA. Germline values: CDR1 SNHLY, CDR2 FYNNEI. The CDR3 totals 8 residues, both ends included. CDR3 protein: CASSERVL.

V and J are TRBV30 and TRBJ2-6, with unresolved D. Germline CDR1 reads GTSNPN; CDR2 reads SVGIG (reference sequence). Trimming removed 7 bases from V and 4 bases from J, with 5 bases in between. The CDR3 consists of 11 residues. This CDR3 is CASQGANVLTF. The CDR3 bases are TGTGCCTCTCAGGGGGCCAACGTCCTGACTTTC.

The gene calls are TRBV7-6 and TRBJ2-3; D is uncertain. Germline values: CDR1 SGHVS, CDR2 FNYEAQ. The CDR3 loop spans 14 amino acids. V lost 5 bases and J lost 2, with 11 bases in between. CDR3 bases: TGTGCCAGCAGCAGCTTATCTGACACAGATACGCAGTATTTT. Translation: CASSSLSDTDTQYF.

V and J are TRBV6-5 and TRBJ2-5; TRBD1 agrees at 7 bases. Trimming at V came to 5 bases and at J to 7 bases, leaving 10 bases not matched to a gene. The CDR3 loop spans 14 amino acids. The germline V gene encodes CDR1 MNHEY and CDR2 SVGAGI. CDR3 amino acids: CASSADRPLGTQYF. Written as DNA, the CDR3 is TGTGCCAGCAGTGCGGACAGGCCCCTGGGGACCCAGTACTTC.

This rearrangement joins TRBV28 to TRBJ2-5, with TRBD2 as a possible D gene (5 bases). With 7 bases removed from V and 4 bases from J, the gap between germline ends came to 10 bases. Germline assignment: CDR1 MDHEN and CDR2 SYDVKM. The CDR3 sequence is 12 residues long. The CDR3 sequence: CASKSSTETQYF. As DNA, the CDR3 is TGTGCCAGCAAGTCTAGCACAGAGACCCAGTACTTC.

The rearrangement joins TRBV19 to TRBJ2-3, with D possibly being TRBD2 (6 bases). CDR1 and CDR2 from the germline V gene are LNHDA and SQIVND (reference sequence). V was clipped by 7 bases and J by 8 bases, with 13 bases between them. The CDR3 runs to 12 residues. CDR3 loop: CASMTRTGTQYF. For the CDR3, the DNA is TGTGCCAGTATGACTAGGACCGGTACGCAGTATTTT.

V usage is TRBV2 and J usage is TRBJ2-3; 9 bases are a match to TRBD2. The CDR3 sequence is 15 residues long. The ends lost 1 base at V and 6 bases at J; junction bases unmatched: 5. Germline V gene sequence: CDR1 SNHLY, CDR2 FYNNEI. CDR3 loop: CASSEGSGSHDTQYF. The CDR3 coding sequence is TGTGCCAGCAGTGAAGGTAGCGGGAGTCATGATACGCAGTATTTT.

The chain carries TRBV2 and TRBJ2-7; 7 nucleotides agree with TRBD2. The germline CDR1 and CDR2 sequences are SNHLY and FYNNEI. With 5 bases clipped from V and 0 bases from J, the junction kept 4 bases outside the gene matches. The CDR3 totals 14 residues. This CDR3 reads CASSQLAASYEQYF. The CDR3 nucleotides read TGTGCCAGCAGTCAGCTAGCGGCCTCCTACGAGCAGTACTTC.

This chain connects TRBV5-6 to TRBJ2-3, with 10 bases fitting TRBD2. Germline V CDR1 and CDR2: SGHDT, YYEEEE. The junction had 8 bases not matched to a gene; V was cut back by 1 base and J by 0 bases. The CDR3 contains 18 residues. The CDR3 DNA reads TGTGCCAGCAGCTTGAGTAGCGGGAGGTGGAGTAGCACAGATACGCAGTATTTT. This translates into CASSLSSGRWSSTDTQYF.

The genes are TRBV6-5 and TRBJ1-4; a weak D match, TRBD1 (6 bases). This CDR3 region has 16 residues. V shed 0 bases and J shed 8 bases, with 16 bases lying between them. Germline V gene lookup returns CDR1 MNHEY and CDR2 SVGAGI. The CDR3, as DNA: TGTGCCAGCAGTTACTCTATCCCAGGGGTAGGAGAAAAACTGTTTTTT. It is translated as CASSYSIPGVGEKLFF.

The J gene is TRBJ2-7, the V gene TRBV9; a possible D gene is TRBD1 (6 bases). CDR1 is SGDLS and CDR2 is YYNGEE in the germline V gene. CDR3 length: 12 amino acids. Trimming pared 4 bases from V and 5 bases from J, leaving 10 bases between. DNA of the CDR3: TGTGCCAGCAGCCTTTCAGGGGACGAGCAGTACTTC. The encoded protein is CASSLSGDEQYF.

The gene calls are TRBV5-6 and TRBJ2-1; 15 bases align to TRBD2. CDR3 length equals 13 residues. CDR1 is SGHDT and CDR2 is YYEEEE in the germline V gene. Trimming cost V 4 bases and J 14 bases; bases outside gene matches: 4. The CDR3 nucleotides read TGTGCCAGCAGCCCCTGGACTAGCGGGAGGGAGTTCTTC. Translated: CASSPWTSGREFF.

As DNA, the CDR3 is TGCGCCAGCAGCCAAGATTTTTTCAGCGTTTACTACAATGAGCAGTTCTTC. Encoded protein: CASSQDFFSVYYNEQFF. The genes are TRBV4-3 and TRBJ2-1; D is ambiguous. The CDR3 length is 17 residues. The V end lost 0 bases, the J end lost 3 bases, and 15 bases lay between the germline ends. Germline values: CDR1 LGHNA, CDR2 YSLEER.

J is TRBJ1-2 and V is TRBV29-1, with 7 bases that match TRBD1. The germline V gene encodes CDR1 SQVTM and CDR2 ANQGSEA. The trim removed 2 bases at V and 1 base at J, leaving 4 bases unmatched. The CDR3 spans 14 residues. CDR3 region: CSVEQGVGNYGYTF. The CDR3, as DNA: TGCAGCGTTGAACAGGGGGTCGGTAACTATGGCTACACCTTC.

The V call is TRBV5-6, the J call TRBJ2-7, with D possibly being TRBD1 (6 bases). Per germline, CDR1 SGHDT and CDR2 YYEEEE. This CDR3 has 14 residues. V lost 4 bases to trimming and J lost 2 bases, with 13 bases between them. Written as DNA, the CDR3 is TGTGCCAGCAGCCAGGGGCAGGGCCCCTACGAGCAGTACTTC. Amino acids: CASSQGQGPYEQYF. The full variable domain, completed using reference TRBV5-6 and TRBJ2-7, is DAGVTQSPTHLIKTRGQQVTLRCSPKSGHDTVSWYQQALGQGPQFIFQYYEEEERQRGNFPDRFSGHQFPNYSSELNVNALLLGDSALYLCASSQGQGPYEQYFGPGTRLTVT.

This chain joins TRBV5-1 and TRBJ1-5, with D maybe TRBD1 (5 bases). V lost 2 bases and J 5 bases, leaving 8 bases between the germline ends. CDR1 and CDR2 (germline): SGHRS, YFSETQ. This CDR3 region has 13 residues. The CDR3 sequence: CASSLDSYQPQHF. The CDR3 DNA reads TGCGCCAGCAGCTTAGACAGTTATCAGCCCCAGCATTTT.

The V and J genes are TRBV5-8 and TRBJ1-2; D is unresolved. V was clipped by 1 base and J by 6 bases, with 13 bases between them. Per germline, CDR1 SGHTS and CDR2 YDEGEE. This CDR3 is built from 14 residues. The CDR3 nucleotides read TGTGCCAGCAGCTTGCCCGGGGTGGACGATGGCTACACCTTC. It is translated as CASSLPGVDDGYTF.

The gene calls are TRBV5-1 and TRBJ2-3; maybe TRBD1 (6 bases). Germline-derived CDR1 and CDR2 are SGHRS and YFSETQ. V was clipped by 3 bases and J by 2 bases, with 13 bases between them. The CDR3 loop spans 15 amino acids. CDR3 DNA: TGCGCCAGCAGCTACACTGGGGACAACACAGATACGCAGTATTTT. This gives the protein CASSYTGDNTDTQYF.

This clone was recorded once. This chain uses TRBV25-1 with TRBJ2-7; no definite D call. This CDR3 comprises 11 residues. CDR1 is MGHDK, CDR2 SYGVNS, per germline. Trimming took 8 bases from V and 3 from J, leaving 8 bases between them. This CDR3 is CASQNSYEQYF. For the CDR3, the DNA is TGTGCCAGCCAGAACAGCTACGAGCAGTACTTC.

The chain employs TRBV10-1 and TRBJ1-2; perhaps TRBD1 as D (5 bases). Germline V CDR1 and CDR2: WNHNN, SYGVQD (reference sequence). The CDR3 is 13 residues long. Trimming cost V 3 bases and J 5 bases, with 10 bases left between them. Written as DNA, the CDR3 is TGCGCCAGCAGTGACAACAGGTTATATGGCTACACCTTC. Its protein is CASSDNRLYGYTF.

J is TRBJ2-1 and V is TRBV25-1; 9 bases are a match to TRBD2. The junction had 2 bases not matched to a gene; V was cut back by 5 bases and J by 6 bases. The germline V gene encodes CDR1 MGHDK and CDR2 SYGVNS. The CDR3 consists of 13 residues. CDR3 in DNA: TGTGCCAGCAGTCCGGGACTAGCCAATGAGCAGTTCTTC. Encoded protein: CASSPGLANEQFF.

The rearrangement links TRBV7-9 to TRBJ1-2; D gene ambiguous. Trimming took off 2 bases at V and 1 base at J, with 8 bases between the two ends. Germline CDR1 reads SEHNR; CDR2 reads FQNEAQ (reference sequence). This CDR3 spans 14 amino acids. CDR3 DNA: TGTGCCAGCAGCTTATCGGCGGATAACTATGGCTACACCTTC. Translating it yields CASSLSADNYGYTF.

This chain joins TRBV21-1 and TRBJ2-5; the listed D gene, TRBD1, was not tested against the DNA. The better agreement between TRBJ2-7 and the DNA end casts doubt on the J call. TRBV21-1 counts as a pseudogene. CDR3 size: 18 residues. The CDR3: CASSVDRGLPQAPYEQYF. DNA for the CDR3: TGTGCCAGCAGCGTGGACAGGGGGCTCCCCCAGGCCCCATACGAGCAGTACTTC.

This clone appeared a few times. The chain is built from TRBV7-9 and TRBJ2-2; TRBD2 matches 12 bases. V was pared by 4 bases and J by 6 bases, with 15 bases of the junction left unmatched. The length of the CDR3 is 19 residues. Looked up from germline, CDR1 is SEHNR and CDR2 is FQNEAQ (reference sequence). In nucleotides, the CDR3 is TGTGCCAGCAGCTCTCAACCTAGACTAGCGGGAGCGAGTGCCGGGGAGCTGTTTTTT. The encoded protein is CASSSQPRLAGASAGELFF.